Listed below are T cell receptor beta chains from one sample, sequenced in a study of blood T cell repertoires in COVID-19. Profiling relied on immunoSEQ multiplex PCR, and the TCRdb table lists in-frame clones only, not all of them. The data contain some 260,000 clones, roughly 90% of them singletons. The sequenced sample consisted of peripheral blood. All receptors derive from a human donor in a cohort sampled during active COVID-19. Both conserved end residues are part of each CDR3. Each record gives: J gene, clone size, D gene, V gene, CDR3 protein, CDR3 DNA. D genes are given only for firm matches. Clone size is stated in some rows and not others, as once, few, many or a class when expanded.

j_gene: TRBJ2-5
abundance: NA
d_gene: NA
v_gene: TRBV5-4
CDR3aa: CASSSIPRDTKGETQYF
CDR3nt: TGTGCCAGCAGCTCCATCCCCCGGGACACTAAAGGAGAGACCCAGTACTTC

j_gene: TRBJ2-5
abundance: NA
d_gene: TRBD2
v_gene: TRBV11-2
CDR3aa: CASSLGGAAETQYF
CDR3nt: TGTGCCAGCAGCCTCGGGGGGGCAGCGGAGACCCAGTACTTC

j_gene: TRBJ2-7
abundance: NA
d_gene: TRBD1
v_gene: TRBV28
CDR3aa: CASRDSTYEQYF
CDR3nt: TGTGCCAGCCGGGACAGCACCTACGAGCAGTACTTC

j_gene: TRBJ2-3
abundance: NA
d_gene: NA
v_gene: TRBV7-2
CDR3aa: CASSLQGADTQYF
CDR3nt: TGTGCCAGCAGCTTACAGGGTGCAGATACGCAGTATTTT

j_gene: TRBJ1-4
abundance: NA
d_gene: NA
v_gene: TRBV7-8
CDR3aa: CASSPGVWNEKLFF
CDR3nt: TGTGCCAGCAGCCCGGGGGTATGGAATGAAAAACTGTTTTTT

j_gene: TRBJ2-7
abundance: NA
d_gene: TRBD1
v_gene: TRBV30
CDR3aa: CAWRQGPYEQYF
CDR3nt: TGTGCCTGGCGACAGGGGCCCTACGAGCAGTACTTC

j_gene: TRBJ2-2
abundance: NA
d_gene: TRBD2
v_gene: TRBV3-1/TRBV3-2
CDR3aa: CASSTPVGTSGDGELFF
CDR3nt: TGTGCCAGCAGCACGCCGGTTGGGACTAGCGGGGACGGGGAGCTGTTTTTT

j_gene: TRBJ1-5
abundance: few
d_gene: NA
v_gene: TRBV4-2
CDR3aa: CASSLENYKGGVHGNQPQHF
CDR3nt: TGTGCCAGCAGCCTAGAGAACTATAAGGGGGGGGTACACGGCAATCAGCCCCAGCATTTT

j_gene: TRBJ2-3
abundance: NA
d_gene: TRBD1
v_gene: TRBV6-1
CDR3aa: CASSAQDRGRADTQYF
CDR3nt: TGTGCCAGCAGTGCCCAGGACAGGGGGCGCGCAGATACGCAGTATTTT

j_gene: TRBJ1-5
abundance: NA
d_gene: TRBD1
v_gene: TRBV7-8
CDR3aa: CASSIDRVSGPQHF
CDR3nt: TGTGCCAGCAGCATCGACAGGGTTTCGGGGCCCCAGCATTTT

j_gene: TRBJ2-3
abundance: NA
d_gene: TRBD1
v_gene: TRBV5-4
CDR3aa: CASSTGDSTDTQYF
CDR3nt: TGTGCCAGCAGCACAGGGGACAGCACAGATACGCAGTATTTT

j_gene: TRBJ2-5
abundance: NA
d_gene: TRBD2
v_gene: TRBV6-4
CDR3aa: CASSLRLAGGRRETQYF
CDR3nt: TGTGCCAGCAGTTTACGACTAGCGGGAGGGCGGAGAGAGACCCAGTACTTC

j_gene: TRBJ2-7
abundance: NA
d_gene: NA
v_gene: TRBV28
CDR3aa: CASSIPARSYEQYF
CDR3nt: TGTGCCAGCAGCATTCCCGCTAGGAGCTACGAGCAGTACTTC

j_gene: TRBJ1-1
abundance: NA
d_gene: NA
v_gene: TRBV29-1
CDR3aa: CSVKGVGMNTEAFF
CDR3nt: TGCAGCGTGAAGGGGGTGGGCATGAACACTGAAGCTTTCTTT

j_gene: TRBJ2-7
abundance: NA
d_gene: NA
v_gene: TRBV27
CDR3aa: CASSLGQGRTYEQYF
CDR3nt: TGTGCCAGCAGTTTAGGTCAGGGTAGGACCTACGAGCAGTACTTC

j_gene: TRBJ1-2
abundance: NA
d_gene: NA
v_gene: TRBV6-2/TRBV6-3
CDR3aa: CASSPYDSRSDYTF
CDR3nt: TGTGCCAGCAGTCCATACGACAGTCGCTCGGACTACACCTTC

j_gene: TRBJ2-7
abundance: NA
d_gene: NA
v_gene: TRBV19
CDR3aa: CASSIGTEATYEQYF
CDR3nt: TGTGCCAGTAGTATAGGAACAGAAGCAACCTACGAGCAGTACTTC

j_gene: TRBJ2-2
abundance: NA
d_gene: TRBD2
v_gene: TRBV14
CDR3aa: CASSRRLAGATGELFF
CDR3nt: TGTGCCAGCAGCCGACGACTAGCGGGAGCCACCGGGGAGCTGTTTTTT

j_gene: TRBJ1-1
abundance: NA
d_gene: NA
v_gene: TRBV6-6
CDR3aa: CASRKTGRATEAFF
CDR3nt: TGTGCCAGCAGGAAGACAGGAAGGGCCACTGAAGCTTTCTTT

j_gene: TRBJ1-6
abundance: NA
d_gene: TRBD1
v_gene: TRBV9
CDR3aa: CASSVGGSGGGNSPLHF
CDR3nt: TGTGCCAGCAGCGTAGGAGGGTCAGGGGGCGGGAATTCACCCCTCCACTTT

j_gene: TRBJ1-5
abundance: NA
d_gene: NA
v_gene: TRBV5-6
CDR3aa: CASSYQTGDQPQHF
CDR3nt: TGTGCCAGCAGCTACCAGACGGGGGATCAGCCCCAGCATTTT

j_gene: TRBJ1-1
abundance: NA
d_gene: NA
v_gene: TRBV12-3/TRBV12-4
CDR3aa: CASSSRLNTEAFF
CDR3nt: TGTGCCAGCAGTTCCCGTCTCAACACTGAAGCTTTCTTT

j_gene: TRBJ1-6
abundance: NA
d_gene: NA
v_gene: TRBV11-2
CDR3aa: CASSLDSGLGRGGSPLHF
CDR3nt: TGTGCCAGCAGCTTAGATTCGGGCCTCGGCAGGGGCGGGTCACCCCTCCACTTT